Sequencing of this T cell receptor (beta chain) was carried out in a study of PD-1 blockade in classical Hodgkin lymphoma. Brentuximab vedotin exposure varied, and every patient relapsed after autologous stem cell transplantation. Assay: immunoSEQ multiplex PCR; the TCRdb copy retains only in-frame clones and omits some. The table shows around 96,000 clones, with over 70% occurring only once. Study-wide findings and caveats: Reasons behind the repertoire differences stay unclear, perhaps disease activity or earlier therapy. For complete responders, baseline diversity was comparable to that of newly diagnosed patients. Newly diagnosed patients were reported to start with lower TCR diversity than healthy donors.

The table lists this clone with a few counts. Antigen unknown. This CDR3 region has 13 residues. V gave up 3 bases and J gave up 4 bases; unmatched junction bases: 2. Germline V gene sequence: CDR1 ENHRY, CDR2 SYGVKD. The clonotype originates from a human donor with classical Hodgkin lymphoma. The rearrangement uses TRBV10-3 and TRBJ1-1, with 7 bases aligning to TRBD1. The sample in question was peripheral blood mononuclear cells (PBMCs), obtained at baseline. CDR3 coding DNA: TGTGCCATCAGTGAACGGGACAGCACTGAAGCTTTCTTT. As protein: CAISERDSTEAFF.